This T cell receptor (beta chain) comes out of a study of neurological immune-mediated disorders. This clonotype was seen repeatedly, ten times or more. What it binds is not known. Whole-study findings and limits: Subjects shared no identical expanded-clone CDR3 amino acid sequences, suggesting private TCR-beta repertoires in all groups.

The CDR3 extends over 14 amino acids. V lost 3 bases to trimming and J lost 5 bases; unmatched junction nucleotides: 6. Germline CDR1 SGDLS, CDR2 YYNGEE. cDNA was made by 5'RACE with 10-nucleotide random UMIs. Every sequencing run gave over 190 million TCR-beta sequences, taken from 15-18 subjects. TCRdb re-analysed the 5' RACE reads in MiXCR, keeping a single row per CDR3 protein. The repertoire has tens of thousands of distinct CDR3 sequences, 3.5% to 5% of them found once; the top ten carry about 6%. The sample taken for sequencing was PBMCs. The receptor was isolated from a woman aged 55-70 years with multiple sclerosis. V usage is TRBV9 and J usage is TRBJ2-7; TRBD1 matches at 9 bases. In DNA form, the CDR3 reads TGTGCCAGCAGCGGCGGGACAGGGATACACGAGCAGTACTTC. It codes for CASSGGTGIHEQYF.